This is a list of T cell receptor beta chains from one sample in a study of identical twins. TCRdb processed the 5' RACE reads anew with MiXCR; each CDR3 protein has one entry. Altogether 1,800,000 or so distinct CDR3 sequences are present, under 35% being singletons, with the ten largest covering about 0.27%. Sequencing was carried out using cord blood. The receptor source for this set is a newborn girl in good health. Both conserved end residues are part of each CDR3. A D gene is named only where the DNA matches it firmly. Size is omitted from some rows. Given values are once, few, many or a class for expanded clones.

clone_size,j_call,d_call,v_call,cdr3_nt,cdr3_aa
-,TRBJ1-2,-,TRBV3-1,TGTGCCAGCCGCCTTTACCAGGGGAACTATGGCTACACCTTC,CASRLYQGNYGYTF
few,TRBJ1-4,-,TRBV2,TGTGCCAGTTTACGTTGGGACGCCCCTAGGAGACTGTTTTTT,CASLRWDAPRRLFF
-,TRBJ2-5,-,TRBV27,TGTGCCAGCAGTCCGGGGGCACCAATTGGGGAGCAGTACTTC,CASSPGAPIGEQYF
few,TRBJ2-7,-,TRBV30,TGTGCCTGGAGGACTGCCTCCTACGAGCAGTACTTC,CAWRTASYEQYF
few,TRBJ2-1,-,TRBV24-1,TGTGCCACCAGTGACCCAACTAGGAATGAGCAGTTCTTC,CATSDPTRNEQFF
few,TRBJ1-4,-,TRBV20-1,TGCAGTGCCGAACGACAGATTAATGAAAAACTGTTTTTT,CSAERQINEKLFF
few,TRBJ2-6,-,TRBV20-1,TGCAGTGCTAGACAGGGGGGCGCTGGGGCCAACGTCCTGACTTTC,CSARQGGAGANVLTF
once,TRBJ2-3,-,TRBV20-1,TGCAGTGCTGTCCGGGGGGCCGGCACAGATACGCAGTATTTT,CSAVRGAGTDTQYF
few,TRBJ1-2,TRBD1,TRBV20-1,TGCAGTGCTAGACCCGGGACAGGCCGGTACACCTTC,CSARPGTGRYTF
few,TRBJ1-6,-,TRBV6-2/TRBV6-3,TGTGCCAGCAAACCCCGGGCTCGGAATTCACCCCTCCACTTT,CASKPRARNSPLHF
many,TRBJ2-7,-,TRBV5-1,TGCGCCAGCAGCTTGGTGACAGGAGCCTACGAGCAGTACTTC,CASSLVTGAYEQYF
-,TRBJ1-5,TRBD1,TRBV12-3/TRBV12-4,TGTGCCAGCAGGGGGACAGCTAATAGCAATCAGCCCCAGCATTTT,CASRGTANSNQPQHF
few,TRBJ1-4,-,TRBV7-2,TGTGCCAGCAGCTTAAGGCCCGGGAACGAAAAACTGTTTTTT,CASSLRPGNEKLFF
-,TRBJ2-4,TRBD2,TRBV9,TGTGCCGGCAGTCTTAGCGGGAGTGCCAAAAACATTCAGTACTTC,CAGSLSGSAKNIQYF
few,TRBJ2-3,TRBD1,TRBV20-1,TGCAGTGCTAGAGATGGGGTCCAGGGGGCGGGAAGCACAGATACGCAGTATTTT,CSARDGVQGAGSTDTQYF
few,TRBJ2-1,TRBD2,TRBV20-1,TGCAGTGCTAGCGGCCTAGCGGGAGGCCACTCCTACAATGAGCAGTTCTTC,CSASGLAGGHSYNEQFF
few,TRBJ2-5,TRBD1,TRBV20-1,TGCAGTGCTAGGACGGACAGGGAACAAGAGACCCAGTACTTC,CSARTDREQETQYF
-,TRBJ2-4,-,TRBV4-2,TGTGCCAGCAGCCCTCTTCTCGGGTGGAACATTCAGTACTTC,CASSPLLGWNIQYF
-,TRBJ2-3,-,TRBV5-1,TGCGCCAGCAGCTTGAGGCCTAGCAAAATGACAGATACGCAGTATTTT,CASSLRPSKMTDTQYF
-,TRBJ1-2,TRBD1,TRBV7-2,TGTGCCAGCAGCTTGTCAGGGGGCGTTAACTATGGCTACACCTTC,CASSLSGGVNYGYTF
few,TRBJ2-1,TRBD2,TRBV19,TGTGCCAGTAGTGCGGGAGGTCCGAACAATGAGCAGTTCTTC,CASSAGGPNNEQFF
-,TRBJ2-1,TRBD2,TRBV7-9,TGTGCCAGCAGCCCCTGGGGGACTAGCGGGAGTAGACATGAGCAGTTCTTC,CASSPWGTSGSRHEQFF
few,TRBJ1-1,-,TRBV29-1,TGCAGCGTTGTCGGGGAGAACACTGAAGCTTTCTTT,CSVVGENTEAFF
few,TRBJ2-2,TRBD2,TRBV12-3/TRBV12-4,TGTGCCAGCAGCTGGGGGGGAAACACCGGGGAGCTGTTTTTT,CASSWGGNTGELFF
many,TRBJ1-1,-,TRBV29-1,TGCAGCGTTTCCGGGACGGAAAACACTGAAGCTTTCTTT,CSVSGTENTEAFF
-,TRBJ2-7,-,TRBV5-1,TGCGCCAGCAGCTTGGCCAAGCGGTTTGACGAGCAGTACTTC,CASSLAKRFDEQYF
few,TRBJ2-1,-,TRBV3-1,TGTGCCAGCAGCCATCCTCCCACTAGCCGTGCAAGTGATGAGCAGTTCTTC,CASSHPPTSRASDEQFF
-,TRBJ2-2,-,TRBV20-1,TGCAGTGCTAGAGACCCACAGGACACCGGGGAGCTGTTTTTT,CSARDPQDTGELFF
many,TRBJ2-7,-,TRBV11-2,TGTGCCAGCAGCTTAGGTCTAGGGGGGTACGAGCAGTACTTC,CASSLGLGGYEQYF
-,TRBJ1-4,-,TRBV20-1,TGCAGTGCTAGAGATGTCCCAGGGTTGGGAAAACTGTTTTTT,CSARDVPGLGKLFF
many,TRBJ2-7,-,TRBV27,TGTGCCAGCAGTTCCCGGGTGACCTCCTACGAGCAGTACTTC,CASSSRVTSYEQYF
many,TRBJ2-1,TRBD2,TRBV11-2,TGTGCCAGCAGCTTAGGGCGGGGGGGCTCCTACAATGAGCAGTTCTTC,CASSLGRGGSYNEQFF
-,TRBJ2-7,TRBD1,TRBV29-1,TGCAGCGTTGGACAGGGCCCCTACGAGCGGTACTTC,CSVGQGPYERYF
few,TRBJ2-1,TRBD2,TRBV11-1,TGTGCCAGCAGCCACTCCCCAAAGGATTTACAGTGGACTAGCGGGAGATATGAGCAGTTCTTC,CASSHSPKDLQWTSGRYEQFF
-,TRBJ1-2,TRBD1,TRBV6-1,TGTGCCAGCAGTGCCCAAGACAGGGCTAACTATGGCTACACCTTC,CASSAQDRANYGYTF
-,TRBJ1-5,-,TRBV20-1,TGCAGTGCTTATATTGAGGGAGGTAGCAATCAGCCCCAGCATTTT,CSAYIEGGSNQPQHF
-,TRBJ2-5,TRBD2,TRBV7-2,TGTGCCAGCAGCTTAGCCCGGACTAGCCGAAAAGAGACCCAGTACTTC,CASSLARTSRKETQYF
-,TRBJ2-1,TRBD1,TRBV20-1,TGCAGTGCTCTGGGACAGGGGGCCTACAATGAGCAGTTCTTC,CSALGQGAYNEQFF
-,TRBJ2-7,TRBD2,TRBV5-1,TGCGCCAGCACCCGGACTAGCGGGAGCCTCGAGCAGTACTTC,CASTRTSGSLEQYF
-,TRBJ2-3,-,TRBV2,TGTGCCAGCAGAGCGGGCACAGATACGCAGTATTTT,CASRAGTDTQYF
-,TRBJ2-3,TRBD1,TRBV7-9,TGTGCCAGCAGCTTGGGCCGGACAGGGGCCAACACAGATACGCAGTATTTT,CASSLGRTGANTDTQYF